Shown below are 30 T cell receptor beta chains from a single sample sequenced in a study of identical twins. TCRdb analysed the 5' RACE reads with MiXCR anew, one entry per CDR3 protein. The data hold around 550,000 distinct CDR3 sequences, with nearly 15% observed a single time. These same records also appear under a second study, on yellow fever vaccine responses in identical twins.

The sample was CD4+ T cells sorted from blood. These receptors were obtained from a woman younger than 35 in good health.

V is TRBV4-1 and J is TRBJ2-7; the match to TRBD2 covers 9 bases. The CDR3 sequence is 16 residues long. Germline V gene sequence: CDR1 MGHRA, CDR2 YSYEKL. Trimming took 0 bases from V and 4 from J; bases not matched to a gene: 7. CDR3 DNA: TGCGCCAGCAGCCAAGAAGGGCTAGCGGGGTTTTACGAGCAGTACGTC. This gives the protein CASSQEGLAGFYEQYV.

This clonotype was recorded a few times. This chain links TRBV14 with TRBJ2-2; TRBD2 matches at 9 bases. The junction had 4 bases not matched to a gene; V was cut back by 4 bases and J by 4 bases. Per the germline V gene, CDR1 is SGHDN and CDR2 is FVKESK. The CDR3 loop spans 15 amino acids. This chain's CDR3 is CASSLQRGATGELFF. CDR3 DNA sequence: TGTGCCAGCAGCCTTCAGCGGGGGGCCACCGGGGAGCTGTTTTTT.

This clonotype was counted only a few times. This chain links TRBV6-1 with TRBJ2-7; TRBD1 is a possible D gene (6 bases). Germline CDR1 reads MNHNS; CDR2 reads SASEGT. Trimming removed 6 bases at V and 1 base at J, with 13 bases between. The CDR3 extends over 14 amino acids. CDR3 loop: CASRARGQSYEQYV. The CDR3 DNA sequence: TGTGCCAGCAGGGCCAGAGGACAGTCCTACGAGCAGTACGTC.

The chain carries TRBV20-1 and TRBJ2-1, with 7 bases identical to TRBD2. This CDR3 contains 17 residues. Germline CDR1 is DFQATT and CDR2 is SNEGSKA (reference sequence). With 1 base clipped from V and 2 bases from J, the junction kept 11 bases outside the gene matches. The CDR3 is CSARAWGGIGTYNEQFF. CDR3 DNA: TGCAGTGCTAGAGCGTGGGGGGGAATCGGCACCTACAATGAGCAGTTCTTC.

The gene calls are TRBV20-1 and TRBJ1-6, with TRBD1 matching over 7 bases. Germline V gene lookup returns CDR1 DFQATT and CDR2 SNEGSKA (reference sequence). Losses at the gene ends were 2 bases for V and 9 bases for J; bases not matched to a gene: 7. This CDR3 contains 14 residues. CDR3 residues: CSARPGTVGSPLHF. The CDR3 DNA sequence: TGCAGTGCTAGACCCGGGACAGTGGGTTCACCCCTCCACTTT.

In its sample, this clonotype was seen a few times. The chain joins TRBV20-1 to TRBJ2-1, with D possibly being TRBD1 or TRBD2 (6 bases each). The germline V gene has CDR1 DFQATT and CDR2 SNEGSKA (reference sequence). The CDR3 totals 18 residues. Trimming left V 5 bases short and J 0 bases short, with 23 bases between. This CDR3 reads CSAFKPGGLPSSYNEQFF. For the CDR3, the DNA is TGCAGTGCTTTCAAACCTGGGGGGCTACCGAGCTCCTACAATGAGCAGTTCTTC.

There are a few counts of this clonotype. The chain is built from TRBV12-3 or TRBV12-4 and TRBJ2-1; 13 bases fit TRBD2. CDR3 size: 15 residues. J gave up 8 bases and V 6 bases, and 7 bases lay outside the gene matches. The CDR3 coding sequence is TGTGCCAGCAGGTCCGGGACTAGCGGGATCGATGAGCAGTTCTTC. Protein product: CASRSGTSGIDEQFF.

This clonotype was found a few times. CDR3 region: CSARSGTSGHEQYV. As DNA, the CDR3 is TGCAGTGCTAGATCCGGGACTAGCGGACACGAGCAGTACGTC. The chain joins TRBV20-1 to TRBJ2-7; the match to TRBD2 covers 11 bases. CDR3 length equals 14 residues. CDR1 is DFQATT, CDR2 SNEGSKA, per germline (reference sequence). V shed 2 bases and J 5 bases; nucleotides not matched to a gene: 5.

This clonotype has only a few counts. V gene TRBV20-1 combines with J gene TRBJ2-3; 11 bases match TRBD2. Germline lookup yields CDR1 DFQATT and CDR2 SNEGSKA (reference sequence). The CDR3 sequence is 16 residues long. Trimming removed 1 base from V and 4 bases from J; junction bases left unmatched: 7. The CDR3 here is CSARVPSGRFADTQYF. In DNA form, the CDR3 reads TGCAGTGCTAGAGTGCCTAGCGGGAGGTTCGCAGATACGCAGTATTTT.

In its sample, this clonotype was seen a few times. This chain connects TRBV5-4 to TRBJ2-2; D gene uncertain. The CDR3 extends over 14 amino acids. The V gene's germline CDR1 is SGHNT and CDR2 YYREEE (reference sequence). The V end lost 2 bases, the J end lost 7 bases, and 12 bases lay between the germline ends. Written as DNA, the CDR3 is TGTGCCAGCAGCTTAAGGCAGGATAGCGGGGAGCTGTTTTTT. Translation gives CASSLRQDSGELFF.

The rearrangement uses TRBV24-1 and TRBJ2-2; 10 nucleotides line up with TRBD1. The length of the CDR3 is 18 residues. Germline CDR1 and CDR2: KGHDR and SFDVKD. The V gene end was trimmed by 1 base and the J gene end by 3 bases; junction bases not matched to a gene: 7. The CDR3 region is CATSDFLLGTGDTGELFF. CDR3 DNA sequence: TGTGCCACCAGTGATTTCCTACTCGGGACAGGGGACACCGGGGAGCTGTTTTTT.

The CDR3 region has the DNA TGTGCCAGCAGCCTACTTCGAGGGGCGAACACCGGGGAGCTGTTTTTT. Translating it yields CASSLLRGANTGELFF. V usage is TRBV5-5 and J usage is TRBJ2-2; either TRBD1 or TRBD2 may supply D (5 bases each). Looked up from germline, CDR1 is SGHKS and CDR2 is YYEKEE (reference sequence). This CDR3 region has 16 residues. Trimming took 4 bases from V and 0 from J, leaving 13 bases between them.

In this sample, this clonotype turned up a few times. The chain joins TRBV10-3 to TRBJ2-5; D remains unclear. The V gene's germline CDR1 is ENHRY and CDR2 SYGVKD. V lost 0 bases and J lost 5, with 4 bases in between. The CDR3 has 12 amino acids. The CDR3 region has the DNA TGTGCCATCAGTGAGTCTCGGGAGACCCAGTACTTC. Its translation: CAISESRETQYF.

The chain links TRBV10-3 to TRBJ1-2, with a tentative D call TRBD1 (6 bases). The CDR3 is 13 residues long. The germline V and J ends were trimmed by 10 bases and 4 bases, with 16 bases remaining between them. The V gene's germline CDR1 is ENHRY and CDR2 SYGVKD. The CDR3 sequence: CATGGPGFYGYTF. Here the CDR3 DNA reads TGTGCCACCGGGGGGCCGGGCTTCTATGGCTACACCTTC.

This rearrangement joins TRBV12-3 or TRBV12-4 to TRBJ2-1; 8 nucleotides agree with TRBD2. The CDR3 extends over 21 amino acids. Trimming took 2 bases from V and 5 from J; bases not matched to a gene: 23. This CDR3 reads CASSLRWPHTPTSGEHNEQFF. The CDR3 DNA sequence: TGTGCCAGCAGTTTAAGGTGGCCACACACCCCAACTAGCGGCGAGCACAATGAGCAGTTCTTC.

The chain links TRBV20-1 to TRBJ2-4, with 8 bases matching TRBD1. The CDR3 is 17 amino acids. The germline gives CDR1 DFQATT, CDR2 SNEGSKA (reference sequence). The CDR3 nucleotides are TGCTGCGCCAGGGGCCAGGGGGCGGTCTCATCCAAAAACATTCAGTACTTC. Amino acid sequence: CCARGQGAVSSKNIQYF.

The V call is TRBV9, the J call TRBJ2-3, with D possibly matching TRBD2 (5 bases). The germline gives CDR1 SGDLS, CDR2 YYNGEE. The CDR3 extends over 13 amino acids. Trimming removed 6 bases at V and 0 bases at J, with 8 bases between. The CDR3 DNA is TGTGCCAGCAAAGCTAGCAGCACAGATACGCAGTATTTT. It encodes CASKASSTDTQYF. Full variable domain (missing parts from reference TRBV9 and TRBJ2-3): DSGVTQTPKHLITATGQRVTLRCSPRSGDLSVYWYQQSLDQGLQFLIQYYNGEERAKGNILERFSAQQFPDLHSELNLSSLELGDSALYFCASKASSTDTQYFGPGTRLTVL.

This clonotype came up a few times. This chain joins TRBV29-1 and TRBJ1-1, with D possibly matching TRBD1 (5 bases). Trimming took 4 bases from V and 3 from J, leaving 12 bases between them. The CDR3 is 13 residues long. Germline-derived CDR1 and CDR2 are SQVTM and ANQGSEA. The CDR3 loop reads CSVAGVVYTEAFF. The CDR3 region has the DNA TGCAGCGTTGCGGGGGTGGTTTACACTGAAGCTTTCTTT.

There are many counts of this clonotype. The CDR3 loop is CASSHRVTGELFF. CDR3 nucleotides: TGTGCCAGCAGTCACAGGGTCACCGGGGAGCTGTTTTTT. The chain links TRBV12-3 or TRBV12-4 to TRBJ2-2; TRBD1 might be the D (6 bases). This CDR3 has 13 amino acids. The ends were cut back, 5 bases at V and 4 bases at J, with 8 bases in the middle.

The CDR3 spells CASSLRQDSSYNEQFF. CDR3 bases: TGTGCCAGCAGCTTAAGACAGGACAGCTCCTACAATGAGCAGTTCTTC. The chain links TRBV7-2 to TRBJ2-1; the D gene is possibly TRBD1 (6 bases). The CDR3 extends over 16 amino acids. CDR1 and CDR2 from the germline V gene are SGHTA and FQGNSA. Trimming stripped 2 bases from V and 0 bases from J, with 11 bases between.

This clonotype was detected a few times. V and J are TRBV12-3 or TRBV12-4 and TRBJ1-2; the D gene is possibly TRBD1 (5 bases). CDR3 size: 13 residues. Trimming took 2 bases from V and 8 from J, leaving 12 bases between them. In DNA form, the CDR3 reads TGTGCCAGCAGTTTACAGGGAATTGGGGGCTACACCTTC. This codes for CASSLQGIGGYTF.

V and J are TRBV10-3 and TRBJ2-1, with 10 positions matching TRBD2. CDR1 ENHRY and CDR2 SYGVKD come from the germline V gene. The CDR3 consists of 18 residues. Losses at the gene ends were 1 base for V and 4 bases for J; bases not matched to a gene: 10. The CDR3 DNA follows: TGTGCCATCAGTGAGTTAGTCGAGCGGGAGGGCCTATACAATGAGCAGTTCTTC. Amino acids: CAISELVEREGLYNEQFF.

The gene calls are TRBV27 and TRBJ1-1; D is possibly TRBD1 (5 bases). The germline V gene encodes CDR1 MNHEY and CDR2 SMNVEV (reference sequence). Trimming took 6 bases from V and 2 from J, leaving 13 bases between them. The CDR3 spans 14 residues. The CDR3 reads CASSRGGPNTEAFF. The CDR3 nucleotides read TGTGCCAGCAGCCGCGGGGGACCCAACACTGAAGCTTTCTTT.

This clonotype occurred a few times. This chain joins TRBV7-9 and TRBJ2-5, with D possibly TRBD2 on 5 matching bases. Germline-derived CDR1 and CDR2 are SEHNR and FQNEAQ (reference sequence). This CDR3 has 10 residues. The V gene lost 4 bases and the J gene lost 10 bases, with 7 bases spanning the gap. CDR3: CASSSEGQYF. CDR3 DNA sequence: TGTGCCAGCAGCTCCGAGGGCCAGTACTTC. The full variable domain, with the rest looked up from reference TRBV7-9 and TRBJ2-5, is DTGVSQNPRHKITKRGQNVTFRCDPISEHNRLYWYRQTLGQGPEFLTYFQNEAQLEKSRLLSDRFSAERPKGSFSTLEIQRTEQGDSAMYLCASSSEGQYFGPGTRLLVL.

In its sample, this clonotype was seen many times. The chain employs TRBV12-3 or TRBV12-4 and TRBJ2-1, with D maybe TRBD2 (6 bases). The ends were cut back, 3 bases at V and 3 bases at J, with 9 bases in the middle. The CDR3 covers 14 residues. The CDR3 DNA reads TGTGCCAGCAGTTTCCTGGACTACTACAATGAGCAGTTCTTC. Protein: CASSFLDYYNEQFF.

The V call is TRBV2, the J call TRBJ1-2; 8 nucleotides align to TRBD1. V shed 3 bases and J 8 bases; nucleotides not matched to a gene: 11. This CDR3 is built from 15 residues. Germline V gene data show CDR1 as SNHLY and CDR2 as FYNNEI. The CDR3 loop is CASSESGQGQRGYTF. Here the CDR3 DNA reads TGTGCCAGCAGTGAGTCTGGACAGGGCCAAAGGGGCTACACCTTC.

This clonotype was found many times. The CDR3 nucleotides are TGTGCCAGCAGTCCCCACCAGGGGGGGACATACTTAGCCAAAAACATTCAGTACTTC. The encoded protein is CASSPHQGGTYLAKNIQYF. The rearrangement links TRBV27 to TRBJ2-4, with D perhaps assigned TRBD1 or TRBD2 (7 bases each). The CDR3 length is 19 residues. Trimming took off 5 bases at V and 0 bases at J, with 23 bases between the two ends. From germline, CDR1 is MNHEY and CDR2 SMNVEV (reference sequence).

This clonotype was counted a few times. The V and J genes are TRBV20-1 and TRBJ2-3; 8 nucleotides line up with TRBD1. The V gene's germline CDR1 is DFQATT and CDR2 SNEGSKA (reference sequence). With V trimmed by 8 bases and J by 2 bases, 9 bases remained unmatched. The CDR3 extends over 14 amino acids. CDR3 in amino acids: CSSRGLVYTDTQYF. CDR3 nucleotides: TGCAGTTCCAGGGGGCTGGTATACACAGATACGCAGTATTTT.

This clonotype was counted only a few times. The rearrangement links TRBV11-2 to TRBJ1-1; 7 positions match TRBD1. V dropped 4 bases and J dropped 4; count of bases not matched to a gene: 6. This CDR3 is built from 14 residues. From germline, CDR1 is SGHAT and CDR2 FQNNGV. Written as DNA, the CDR3 is TGTGCCAGCAGCTCCTTATACAGGGGCACTGAAGCTTTCTTT. Its translation is CASSSLYRGTEAFF.

There are a few counts of this clonotype. The rearrangement joins TRBV6-1 to TRBJ1-6; D possibly corresponds to TRBD1 (5 bases). Per the germline V gene, CDR1 is MNHNS and CDR2 is SASEGT. V lost 8 bases and J 4 bases, leaving 12 bases between the germline ends. The CDR3 sequence is 14 residues long. CDR3 residues: CASGAGVYNSPLHF. The CDR3 nucleotides are TGTGCCAGCGGGGCCGGGGTTTATAATTCACCCCTCCACTTT.